Following are 21 T cell receptor beta chains from one sample sequenced in a study of T cell responses to AZD1222 COVID-19 vaccine. Clones were sequenced by immunoSEQ multiplex PCR, and TCRdb holds only the in-frame ones, with some missing. The table lists fewer than 65,000 clones, around 84% of them singletons. The specimen comprised peripheral blood, sampled on day 0 of AZD1222 vaccination. These receptor sequences come from an adult in good health.

The J gene is TRBJ2-1, the V gene TRBV5-5; 10 bases align to TRBD2. The junction had 5 bases not matched to a gene; V was cut back by 2 bases and J by 6 bases. Germline V lookup: CDR1 SGHKS, CDR2 YYEKEE (reference sequence). The CDR3 has 15 amino acids. This CDR3 reads CASSFPSGGANEQFF. In DNA form, the CDR3 reads TGTGCCAGCAGCTTCCCGAGCGGGGGGGCCAATGAGCAGTTCTTC. Complete variable domain (other parts from reference TRBV5-5 and TRBJ2-1): DAGVTQSPTHLIKTRGQQVTLRCSPISGHKSVSWYQQVLGQGPQFIFQYYEKEERGRGNFPDRFSARQFPNYSSELNVNALLLGDSALYLCASSFPSGGANEQFFGPGTRLTVL.

Here the CDR3 reads CASTLDSNYGYTF. CDR3 nucleotides: TGTGCCAGCACCCTCGATAGTAACTATGGCTACACCTTC. This chain connects TRBV28 to TRBJ1-2; D ambiguous. Germline V lookup: CDR1 MDHEN, CDR2 SYDVKM. The CDR3 loop spans 13 amino acids. The ends were cut back, 7 bases at V and 1 base at J, with 10 bases in the middle.

Only a few counts were recorded for this clone. This chain joins TRBV4-1 and TRBJ2-1, with a possible D match to TRBD1 (5 bases). Germline CDR1 and CDR2: MGHRA and YSYEKL. V lost 3 bases to trimming and J lost 6 bases, with 12 bases between them. This CDR3 spans 14 amino acids. The CDR3 bases are TGCGCCAGCAGCCAGGTGAACAGGCGCAATGAGCAGTTCTTC. This codes for CASSQVNRRNEQFF.

The chain combines TRBV6-5 with TRBJ2-7; a possible D gene is TRBD2 (6 bases). Germline CDR1 and CDR2: MNHEY and SVGAGI. The CDR3 runs 14 residues. V lost 8 bases and J 3 bases, leaving 17 bases between the germline ends. CDR3 nucleotide sequence: TGTGCCAGCTCTACGGCGGGATCCAGCTACGAGCAGTACTTC. It codes for CASSTAGSSYEQYF.

The chain uses TRBV5-5 and TRBJ2-7; TRBD2 is a possible D gene (6 bases). Germline V gene lookup returns CDR1 SGHKS and CDR2 YYEKEE (reference sequence). Trimming cost V 2 bases and J 3 bases, with 15 bases left between them. The CDR3 has 15 amino acids. The CDR3 coding sequence is TGTGCCAGCAGCTTAGAACCTAGCGCCGGCTACGAGCAGTACTTC. This codes for CASSLEPSAGYEQYF.

This sequence joins TRBV12-5 and TRBJ1-2; D unresolved. V shed 1 base and J shed 0 bases, with 18 bases lying between them. This CDR3 spans 18 amino acids. The V gene's germline CDR1 is LGHNT and CDR2 FRNRAP. DNA for the CDR3: TGTGCTAGTGGTTTGGCCTTTCCGGGTTACGATTCTAACTATGGCTACACCTTC. Protein product: CASGLAFPGYDSNYGYTF.

The genes are TRBV30 and TRBJ1-5; D uncertain. The CDR3 totals 13 residues. Germline-derived CDR1 and CDR2 are GTSNPN and SVGIG (reference sequence). The V and J ends lost 0 bases and 6 bases respectively, with 9 bases between them. CDR3 sequence: CAWSVAESQPQHF. The CDR3 bases are TGTGCCTGGAGTGTAGCGGAGTCTCAGCCCCAGCATTTT.

V and J are TRBV7-2 and TRBJ1-5, with 9 bases matching TRBD1. This CDR3 has 15 amino acids. Germline CDR1 SGHTA, CDR2 FQGNSA. The ends lost 1 base at V and 2 bases at J; junction bases unmatched: 0. The CDR3 loop is CASSLGTGGNQPQHF. The CDR3 nucleotides read TGTGCCAGCAGCTTAGGGACAGGGGGCAATCAGCCCCAGCATTTT.

The chain links TRBV11-2 to TRBJ2-5, with 11 bases identical to TRBD2. The ends lost 6 bases at V and 5 bases at J; junction bases unmatched: 8. The CDR3 has 15 residues. In germline, CDR1 is SGHAT, CDR2 FQNNGV. CDR3 DNA sequence: TGTGCCAGCAGTTCTAATAGCGGGGGGGGTGAGACCCAGTACTTC. The encoded protein is CASSSNSGGGETQYF.

This clone was seen only once. The chain joins TRBV7-9 to TRBJ1-2; D possibly corresponds to TRBD1 (6 bases). This CDR3 is 13 amino acids long. Germline V CDR1 and CDR2: SEHNR, FQNEAQ (reference sequence). V was shortened by 4 bases and J by 2 bases, with 8 bases between the two germline ends. DNA of the CDR3: TGTGCCAGCAGCTATACAGGGAACTATGGCTACACCTTC. It encodes CASSYTGNYGYTF.

The chain employs TRBV7-8 and TRBJ2-3; 10 nucleotides align to TRBD2. The germline V gene encodes CDR1 SGHVS and CDR2 FQNEAQ. This CDR3 contains 18 residues. V shed 2 bases and J 3 bases; nucleotides not matched to a gene: 11. CDR3 region: CASSLLRSSGSGTDTQYF. Written as DNA, the CDR3 is TGTGCCAGCAGCTTACTTCGGTCTAGCGGGAGTGGGACAGATACGCAGTATTTT. The entire variable domain, with the rest obtained from reference TRBV7-8 and TRBJ2-3, is as follows: GAGVSQSPRYKVAKRGQDVALRCDPISGHVSLFWYQQALGQGPEFLTYFQNEAQLDKSGLPSDRFFAERPEGSVSTLKIQRTQQEDSAVYLCASSLLRSSGSGTDTQYFGPGTRLTVL.

The V gene is TRBV5-1, the J gene TRBJ2-7; 12 bases match TRBD2. Germline V CDR1 and CDR2: SGHRS, YFSETQ. J lost 3 bases, V lost 4 bases, and 5 bases had no gene match. The CDR3 totals 15 residues. CDR3 loop: CASSPRTSGNYEQYF. The CDR3 DNA reads as TGCGCCAGCAGCCCGAGGACTAGCGGGAACTACGAGCAGTACTTC. Drawing the rest from reference TRBV5-1 and TRBJ2-7, the complete variable domain is KAGVTQTPRYLIKTRGQQVTLSCSPISGHRSVSWYQQTPGQGLQFLFEYFSETQRNKGNFPGRFSGRQFSNSRSEMNVSTLELGDSALYLCASSPRTSGNYEQYFGPGTRLTVT.

This clone was recorded only once. The J gene is TRBJ1-6, the V gene TRBV9; D gene unclear. The V end was cut by 2 bases, the J end by 5 bases, with 5 bases between. The CDR3 is 13 residues long. Germline lookup yields CDR1 SGDLS and CDR2 YYNGEE. CDR3 amino acids: CASSVQDNSPLHF. The DNA of the CDR3 is TGTGCCAGCAGCGTCCAAGATAATTCACCCCTCCACTTT.

The CDR3 nucleotides read TGTGCCAGCAGTGAAGAGGACAAGTCTAACTATGGCTACACCTTC. Amino acids: CASSEEDKSNYGYTF. The rearrangement joins TRBV6-1 to TRBJ1-2; TRBD1 might be the D (5 bases). CDR3 size: 15 residues. The V and J ends lost 1 base and 0 bases respectively, with 9 bases between them. Germline V gives CDR1 MNHNS, CDR2 SASEGT.

The rearrangement uses TRBV5-8 and TRBJ1-5; TRBD1 agrees at 9 bases. The length of the CDR3 is 15 residues. CDR1 is SGHTS, CDR2 YDEGEE, per germline. Trimming cost V 4 bases and J 5 bases; bases outside gene matches: 7. The CDR3 DNA reads TGTGCCAGCAGCACCCGGGACAGGGAGGATCAGCCCCAGCATTTT. Protein: CASSTRDREDQPQHF.

The CDR3 protein is CASSPPDKPLRTEAFF. DNA of the CDR3: TGTGCCAGCTCACCACCGGACAAACCCCTCAGGACTGAAGCTTTCTTT. The chain combines TRBV18 with TRBJ1-1, with D tentatively TRBD1 (5 bases). Germline assignment: CDR1 KGHSH and CDR2 LQKENI. V gave up 0 bases and J gave up 5 bases, with 16 bases separating them. This CDR3 spans 16 amino acids.

The rearrangement uses TRBV19 and TRBJ2-2, with D perhaps matching TRBD1 (5 bases). The CDR3 sequence is 17 residues long. Germline CDR1 and CDR2: LNHDA and SQIVND (reference sequence). V lost 0 bases, J lost 1 base, and 12 bases lay in between. In DNA form, the CDR3 reads TGTGCCAGTAGTATAGACCAGGACACCCGGAACACCGGGGAGCTGTTTTTT. Protein: CASSIDQDTRNTGELFF.

The chain has TRBV20-1 and TRBJ2-3; D is ambiguous. The CDR3 is 10 amino acids. From germline, CDR1 is DFQATT and CDR2 SNEGSKA (reference sequence). V lost 7 bases and J 5 bases, leaving 7 bases between the germline ends. CDR3 in DNA: TGCAGTGGTCAACGAGATACGCAGTATTTT. It yields the protein CSGQRDTQYF.

V and J are TRBV5-1 and TRBJ1-2; D not certain. From germline, CDR1 is SGHRS and CDR2 YFSETQ. Deletions cut 1 base from V and 4 bases from J, with 11 bases between. CDR3 length: 14 amino acids. The CDR3 spells CASSLKAGSYGYTF. The CDR3 DNA follows: TGCGCCAGCAGCTTGAAGGCCGGATCCTATGGCTACACCTTC. Full variable domain (missing parts from reference TRBV5-1 and TRBJ1-2): KAGVTQTPRYLIKTRGQQVTLSCSPISGHRSVSWYQQTPGQGLQFLFEYFSETQRNKGNFPGRFSGRQFSNSRSEMNVSTLELGDSALYLCASSLKAGSYGYTFGSGTRLTVV.

V is TRBV6-2 or TRBV6-3 and J is TRBJ1-5; D gene unclear. The CDR3 runs to 16 residues. V dropped 0 bases and J dropped 4 bases, with 13 bases sitting between them. Germline CDR1 MNHEY, CDR2 SVGEGT. CDR3 nucleotide sequence: TGTGCCAGCAGTTACTCGTCCGCAGTACTGAATCAGCCCCAGCATTTT. Residues: CASSYSSAVLNQPQHF.

The chain couples TRBV10-2 to TRBJ1-6, with D perhaps matching TRBD1 (5 bases). The germline gives CDR1 WSHSY, CDR2 SAAADI. CDR3 size: 15 residues. Trimming left V 5 bases short and J 4 bases short, with 12 bases between. The CDR3 is CASSIGTGYNSPLHF. CDR3 DNA: TGCGCCAGCAGTATAGGGACCGGATATAATTCACCCCTCCACTTT.